This TCR beta chain came from a study of blood T cell repertoires in COVID-19. Background on the study: Both acute and convalescent COVID-19 samples were obtained from the United States, Italy and Spain. PBMCs, B-cell-depleted T cells, or T cells were the source of the cDNA or gDNA that made up the material.

Germline values: CDR1 MGHRA, CDR2 YSYEKL. CDR3 length: 15 residues. Trimming cost V 1 base and J 4 bases; bases outside gene matches: 3. In the source study's methods: Estimates of nucleated cell counts were drawn from the amplification of reference gene primers. Generated by immunoSEQ multiplex PCR, the TCRdb table keeps only in-frame clones and is missing some. That table gives V, J and clone size, and the DNA gave D and trimming. In the table there are 40,000 to 50,000 clones, nearly 90% of which are singletons. The chain is built from TRBV4-1 and TRBJ2-1, with 8 nucleotides matching TRBD2. Material for sequencing was peripheral blood. The receptor's source is a human donor in a cohort sampled during active COVID-19. In nucleotides, the CDR3 is TGCGCCAGCAGCCAAGGGAGCGGGGGATACAATGAGCAGTTCTTC. Amino acid sequence: CASSQGSGGYNEQFF.